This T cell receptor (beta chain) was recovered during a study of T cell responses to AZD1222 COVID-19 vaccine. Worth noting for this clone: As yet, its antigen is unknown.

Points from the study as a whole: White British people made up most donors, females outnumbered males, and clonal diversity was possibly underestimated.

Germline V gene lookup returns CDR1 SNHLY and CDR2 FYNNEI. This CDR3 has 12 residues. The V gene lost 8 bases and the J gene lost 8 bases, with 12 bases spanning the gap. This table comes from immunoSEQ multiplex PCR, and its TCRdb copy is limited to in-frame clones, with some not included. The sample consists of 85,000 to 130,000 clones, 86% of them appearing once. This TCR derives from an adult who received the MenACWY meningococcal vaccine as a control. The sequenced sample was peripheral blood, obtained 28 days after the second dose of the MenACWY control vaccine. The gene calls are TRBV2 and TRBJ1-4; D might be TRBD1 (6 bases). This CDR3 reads CASGGATEKLFF. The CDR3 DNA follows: TGTGCCAGCGGGGGGGCTACCGAAAAACTGTTTTTT.